This paragraph reports one TCR beta chain. The assay was immunoSEQ multiplex PCR, and TCRdb's table has in-frame clones only and misses some. The sample shows around 120,000 clones, 92% of them seen only once. The sample comes from a study of T cell responses to AZD1222 COVID-19 vaccine. CDR1 is SEHNR, CDR2 FQNEAQ, per germline (reference sequence). V shed 0 bases, J shed 0 bases, and the junction held 3 bases outside the gene matches. The CDR3 totals 17 residues. The chain joins TRBV7-9 to TRBJ1-3, with TRBD1 matching 9 bases. The sequences come from peripheral blood, collected on day 0 of AZD1222 vaccination. The TCR comes from an adult in good health. The CDR3 here is CASSLADRGFSGNTIYF. The CDR3 DNA reads TGTGCCAGCAGCTTAGCGGACAGGGGATTCTCTGGAAACACCATATATTTT.